This T cell receptor beta chain comes out of a study of blood T cell repertoires in COVID-19. About the research overall: COVID-19 samples from acute and convalescent phases originated in the United States, Italy and Spain.

The CDR3 length is 18 residues. Germline CDR1 reads LGHDT; CDR2 reads YNNKEL (reference sequence). V was pared by 0 bases and J by 4 bases, with 12 bases of the junction left unmatched. Per the study methods: Counts of nucleated cells, estimated from reference gene primer amplification, were obtained. TCRdb's copy holds only in-frame clones and misses some; the assay was immunoSEQ multiplex PCR. That table furnishes V, J and clone size, whereas the DNA furnished D and trimming. The repertoire holds around 130,000 clones, with around four fifths as singletons. The origin of this receptor is a human donor in a cohort sampled during active COVID-19. Sequencing input: peripheral blood. The rearrangement links TRBV3-1 (or the pseudogene TRBV3-2) to TRBJ2-3; 8 positions agree with TRBD2. The chain's CDR3 is CASSQEVGRGARADTQYF. CDR3 coding DNA: TGTGCCAGCAGCCAAGAGGTGGGGCGGGGGGCCCGCGCAGATACGCAGTATTTT.